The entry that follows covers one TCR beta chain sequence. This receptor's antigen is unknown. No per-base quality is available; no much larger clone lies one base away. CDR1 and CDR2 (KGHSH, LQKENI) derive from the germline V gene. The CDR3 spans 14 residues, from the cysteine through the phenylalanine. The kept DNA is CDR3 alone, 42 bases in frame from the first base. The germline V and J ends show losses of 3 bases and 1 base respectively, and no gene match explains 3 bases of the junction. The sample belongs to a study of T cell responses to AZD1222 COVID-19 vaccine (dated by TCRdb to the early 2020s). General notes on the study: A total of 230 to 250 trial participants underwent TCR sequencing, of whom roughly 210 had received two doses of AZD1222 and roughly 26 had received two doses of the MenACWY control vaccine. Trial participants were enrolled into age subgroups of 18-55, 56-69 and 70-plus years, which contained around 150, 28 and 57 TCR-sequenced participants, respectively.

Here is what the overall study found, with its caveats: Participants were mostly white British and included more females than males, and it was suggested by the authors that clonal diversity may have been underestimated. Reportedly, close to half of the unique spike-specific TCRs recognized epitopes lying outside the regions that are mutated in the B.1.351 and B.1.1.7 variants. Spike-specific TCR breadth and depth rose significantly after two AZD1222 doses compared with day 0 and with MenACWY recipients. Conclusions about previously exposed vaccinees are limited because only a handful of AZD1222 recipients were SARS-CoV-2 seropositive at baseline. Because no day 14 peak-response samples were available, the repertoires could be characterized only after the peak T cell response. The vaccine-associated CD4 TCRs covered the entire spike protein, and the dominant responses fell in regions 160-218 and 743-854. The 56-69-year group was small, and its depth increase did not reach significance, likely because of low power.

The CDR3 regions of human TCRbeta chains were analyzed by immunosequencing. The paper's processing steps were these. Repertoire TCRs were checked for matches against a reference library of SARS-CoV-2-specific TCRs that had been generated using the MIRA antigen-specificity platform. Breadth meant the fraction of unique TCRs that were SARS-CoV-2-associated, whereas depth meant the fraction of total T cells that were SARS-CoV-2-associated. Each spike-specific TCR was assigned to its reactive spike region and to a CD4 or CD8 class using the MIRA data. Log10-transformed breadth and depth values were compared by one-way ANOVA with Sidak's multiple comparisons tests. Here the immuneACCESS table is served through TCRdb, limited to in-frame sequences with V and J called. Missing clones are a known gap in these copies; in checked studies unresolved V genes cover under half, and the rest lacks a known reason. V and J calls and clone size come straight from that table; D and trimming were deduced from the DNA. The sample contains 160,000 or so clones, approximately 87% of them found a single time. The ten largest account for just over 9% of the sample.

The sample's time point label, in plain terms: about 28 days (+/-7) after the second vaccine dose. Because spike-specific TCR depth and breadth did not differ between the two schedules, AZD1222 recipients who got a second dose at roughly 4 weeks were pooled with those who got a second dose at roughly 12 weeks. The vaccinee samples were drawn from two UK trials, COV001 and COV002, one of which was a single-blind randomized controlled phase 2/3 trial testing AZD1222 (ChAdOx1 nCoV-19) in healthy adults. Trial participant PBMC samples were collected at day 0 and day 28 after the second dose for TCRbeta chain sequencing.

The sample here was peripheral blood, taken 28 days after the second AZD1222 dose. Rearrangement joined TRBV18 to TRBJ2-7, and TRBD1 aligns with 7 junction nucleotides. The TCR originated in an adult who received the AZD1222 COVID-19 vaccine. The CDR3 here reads CASSPSDRSYEQYF. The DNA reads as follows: TGTGCCAGCTCACCTTCGGACAGGTCCTACGAGCAGTACTTC.